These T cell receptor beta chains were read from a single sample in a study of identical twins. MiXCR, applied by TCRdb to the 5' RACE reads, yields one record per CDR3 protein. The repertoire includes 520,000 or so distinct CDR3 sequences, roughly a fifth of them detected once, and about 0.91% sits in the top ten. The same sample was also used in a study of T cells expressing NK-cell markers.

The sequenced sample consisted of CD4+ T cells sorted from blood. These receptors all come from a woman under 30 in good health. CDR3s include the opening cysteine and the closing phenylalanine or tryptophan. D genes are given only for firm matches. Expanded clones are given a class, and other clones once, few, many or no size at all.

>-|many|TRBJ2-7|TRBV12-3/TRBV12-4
TGTGCCAGCAGTCCTCAACTAGCCCGAAGGCACGAGCAGTACTTC
CASSPQLARRHEQYF
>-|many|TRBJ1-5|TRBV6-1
TGTGCCAGCACCCGATCCGGGGGGCACAATCAGCCCCAGCATTTT
CASTRSGGHNQPQHF
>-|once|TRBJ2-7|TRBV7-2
TGTGCCAGCAGCTTAGGAATGGGGGGCGACGAGCAGTACTTC
CASSLGMGGDEQYF
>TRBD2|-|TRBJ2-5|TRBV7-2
TGTGCCAGCAGCCCCGAACCAGCTAGCGGATCAAAGACCCAGTACTTC
CASSPEPASGSKTQYF
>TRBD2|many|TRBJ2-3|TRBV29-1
TGCAGCACTACTAGCGCGGGGAGCACAGATACGCAGTATTTT
CSTTSAGSTDTQYF
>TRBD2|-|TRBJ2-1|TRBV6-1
TGTGCCAGCAGGCCCGCGACTAGCGACTCCTACAATGAGCAGTTCTTC
CASRPATSDSYNEQFF
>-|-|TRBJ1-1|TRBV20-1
TGCAGTGCTAGTAAGGGGACCTCAAACACTGAAGCTTTCTTT
CSASKGTSNTEAFF
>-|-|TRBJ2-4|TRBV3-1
TGTGCCAGCAGCGACAGGAAAAACATTCAGTACTTC
CASSDRKNIQYF
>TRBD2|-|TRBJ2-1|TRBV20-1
TGCAGTGCTAGAACAAACTTCGGGGGGGCGGGGGAGCAGTTCTTC
CSARTNFGGAGEQFF
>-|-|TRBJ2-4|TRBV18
TGTGCCAGCTCACTAACACCAGCCAAAAACATTCAGTACTTC
CASSLTPAKNIQYF
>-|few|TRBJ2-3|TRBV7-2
TGTGCCAGCAGCTTAGGTTTGGCTATGGGCACAGATACGCAGTATTTT
CASSLGLAMGTDTQYF